Listed below are T cell receptor beta chains from one sample, sequenced in a study of cytotoxic CD8 clonotypes in ibrutinib-treated CLL. The assay was immunoSEQ multiplex PCR, and TCRdb's table has in-frame clones only and misses some. The sample yields about 160,000 clones, about 88% seen once. This specimen was PBMCs, taken at disease progression, from a patient treated with ibrutinib. The receptors were gathered from a human donor with chronic lymphocytic leukemia. The conserved cysteine and the conserved F or W are not part of the CDR3 here. Each record gives: clone size, D gene, J gene, V gene, CDR3 protein. D genes are given only for firm matches. Size tells how often a clone was seen (once, few, many) or the class of an expanded clone, and some rows leave it out.

clone_size: -; d_call: -; j_call: TRBJ2-5; v_call: TRBV10-3; cdr3_aa: AISGPQETQY
clone_size: -; d_call: -; j_call: TRBJ1-2; v_call: TRBV5-1; cdr3_aa: ASSLAIGNGYT
clone_size: medium-sized; d_call: TRBD1; j_call: TRBJ1-1; v_call: TRBV29-1; cdr3_aa: SAGTGGNTEAF
clone_size: -; d_call: -; j_call: TRBJ2-4; v_call: TRBV7-3; cdr3_aa: ASSPGGLPTDIQY
clone_size: -; d_call: TRBD1; j_call: TRBJ1-2; v_call: TRBV7-9; cdr3_aa: ASSLRQGMSNYGYT
clone_size: -; d_call: -; j_call: TRBJ1-4; v_call: TRBV10-3; cdr3_aa: ATYGSGEKLF
clone_size: -; d_call: -; j_call: TRBJ1-1; v_call: TRBV5-1; cdr3_aa: ASSLVRGSMNTEAF
clone_size: -; d_call: TRBD2; j_call: TRBJ2-7; v_call: TRBV5-1; cdr3_aa: ASSWPSGSYEQY
clone_size: few; d_call: -; j_call: TRBJ1-3; v_call: TRBV5-6; cdr3_aa: ASSLLNTIY
clone_size: -; d_call: -; j_call: TRBJ1-3; v_call: TRBV5-1; cdr3_aa: ASSLESGGAGNTIY
clone_size: -; d_call: -; j_call: TRBJ2-1; v_call: TRBV9; cdr3_aa: ASSLQPSPGSEQF
clone_size: -; d_call: -; j_call: TRBJ2-7; v_call: TRBV4-1; cdr3_aa: ASSPPPGRSYEQY
clone_size: -; d_call: TRBD2; j_call: TRBJ2-1; v_call: TRBV4-1; cdr3_aa: ASSQVAGEHNEQF
clone_size: -; d_call: -; j_call: TRBJ2-7; v_call: TRBV15; cdr3_aa: ATSSLLAGEQY
clone_size: few; d_call: -; j_call: TRBJ2-7; v_call: TRBV5-5; cdr3_aa: ASSLMAKMGEQY
clone_size: -; d_call: -; j_call: TRBJ2-1; v_call: TRBV27; cdr3_aa: ASSRTRSYNEQF
clone_size: -; d_call: -; j_call: TRBJ2-7; v_call: TRBV5-1; cdr3_aa: ASTGTDYEQY